The entry that follows covers one T cell receptor (beta chain) sequence. The sample comes from a study of shared clonotypes between healthy human individuals. As for the study in general: Researchers assigned three CD4 naive, three CD4 memory, two CD8 naive and one CD8 memory plate to each donor.

V was cut by 7 bases and J by 7 bases, with 17 bases left in between. The V gene's germline CDR1 is SNHLY and CDR2 FYNNEI. The CDR3 loop spans 14 amino acids. Measured with immunoSEQ multiplex PCR; TCRdb has only the in-frame clones, and not every one. Seen here are hundreds of thousands of clones, approximately 97% observed once, and the top ten hold around 0.057%. This TCR was sampled from a woman younger than 45 in good health. The J gene is TRBJ1-5, the V gene TRBV2; D remains ambiguous. Sequenced sample: naive CD4+ T cells sorted from blood. The subset denotes: CD45RA+ positively selected. This CDR3 reads CASTGESGGQPQHF. In DNA, the CDR3 is TGTGCCAGCACCGGGGAAAGCGGCGGGCAGCCCCAGCATTTT.